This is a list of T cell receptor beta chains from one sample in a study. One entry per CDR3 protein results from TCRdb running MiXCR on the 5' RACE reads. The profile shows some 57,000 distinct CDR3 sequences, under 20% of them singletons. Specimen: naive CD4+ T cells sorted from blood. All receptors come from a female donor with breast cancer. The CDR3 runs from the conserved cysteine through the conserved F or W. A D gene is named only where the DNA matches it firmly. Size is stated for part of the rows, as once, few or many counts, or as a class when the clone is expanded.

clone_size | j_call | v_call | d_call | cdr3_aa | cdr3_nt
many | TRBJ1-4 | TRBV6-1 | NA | CASSSRTRGEKLFF | TGTGCCAGCAGTTCACGGACTAGAGGGGAAAAACTGTTTTTT
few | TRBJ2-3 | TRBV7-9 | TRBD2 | CASSPGGGGKNTDTQYF | TGTGCCAGCAGCCCCGGCGGGGGGGGAAAGAACACAGATACGCAGTATTTT
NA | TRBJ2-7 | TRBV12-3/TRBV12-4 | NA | CASKRQEGSYEQYF | TGTGCCAGCAAAAGACAGGAGGGTTCCTACGAGCAGTACTTC
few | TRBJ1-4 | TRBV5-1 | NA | CASRLSGGLGEKLFF | TGCGCCAGCAGACTGAGTGGGGGGCTGGGTGAAAAACTGTTTTTT
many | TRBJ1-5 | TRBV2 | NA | CASSARAVSNQPQHF | TGTGCCAGCAGCGCCCGGGCAGTCTCTAATCAGCCCCAGCATTTT
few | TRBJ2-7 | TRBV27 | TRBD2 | CASSPTGLAAYEQYF | TGTGCCAGCAGTCCGACCGGACTAGCGGCCTACGAGCAGTACTTC
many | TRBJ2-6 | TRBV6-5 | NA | CASSYGRRSGANVLTF | TGTGCCAGCAGTTATGGTCGGAGGTCAGGGGCCAACGTCCTGACTTTC
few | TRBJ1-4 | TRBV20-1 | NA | CSASPNGRGNEKLFF | TGCAGTGCTAGTCCTAACGGACGGGGGAATGAAAAACTGTTTTTT
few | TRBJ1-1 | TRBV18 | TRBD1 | CASSQQGAYSTEAFF | TGTGCCAGCTCTCAACAGGGGGCGTACAGTACTGAAGCTTTCTTT
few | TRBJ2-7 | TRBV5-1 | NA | CASRAGGQHYEQYF | TGCGCCAGCAGGGCGGGCGGACAGCACTACGAGCAGTACTTC
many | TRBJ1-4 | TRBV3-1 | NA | CASSDRNEKLFF | TGTGCCAGCAGCGACAGGAATGAAAAACTGTTTTTT
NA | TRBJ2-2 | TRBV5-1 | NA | CASSAIPGPPVRELFF | TGCGCCAGCAGCGCGATTCCGGGACCACCTGTCAGGGAGCTGTTTTTT
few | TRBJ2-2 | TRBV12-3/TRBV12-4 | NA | CASSLAAAGAGGELFF | TGTGCCAGCAGTTTAGCAGCTGCAGGGGCTGGCGGGGAGCTGTTTTTT
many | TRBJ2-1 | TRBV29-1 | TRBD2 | CSVEAHSGKRAYNEQFF | TGCAGCGTTGAAGCCCATAGCGGGAAAAGGGCCTACAATGAGCAGTTCTTC
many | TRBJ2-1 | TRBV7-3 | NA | CASSVSLGEQFF | TGTGCCAGCAGCGTCAGCTTGGGTGAGCAGTTCTTC
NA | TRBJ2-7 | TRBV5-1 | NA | CASSPTGQSYEQYF | TGCGCCAGCAGCCCGACAGGACAGTCCTACGAGCAGTACTTC
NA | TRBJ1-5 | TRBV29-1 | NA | CSVVGVPNQPQHF | TGCAGCGTTGTGGGTGTCCCCAATCAGCCCCAGCATTTT
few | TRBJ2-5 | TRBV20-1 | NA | CSARDPRTSEFQYF | TGCAGTGCTAGAGATCCGAGGACTTCAGAGTTCCAGTACTTC
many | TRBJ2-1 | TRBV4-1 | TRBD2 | CASSKLAGANNEQFF | TGCGCCAGCAGCAAACTAGCGGGAGCCAACAATGAGCAGTTCTTC
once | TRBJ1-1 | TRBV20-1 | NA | CSASSMGGTEAFF | TGCAGTGCTAGTAGTATGGGGGGCACTGAAGCTTTCTTT
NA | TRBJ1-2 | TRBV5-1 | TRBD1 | CASSPRQGAYGYTF | TGCGCCAGCAGCCCCCGACAGGGGGCTTATGGCTACACCTTC
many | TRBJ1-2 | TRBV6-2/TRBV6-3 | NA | CASSLEGGYTF | TGTGCCAGCAGTCTCGAGGGGGGCTACACCTTC
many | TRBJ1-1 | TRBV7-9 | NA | CATSRSTARMNTEAFF | TGTGCCACTTCACGATCGACGGCCAGGATGAACACTGAAGCTTTCTTT
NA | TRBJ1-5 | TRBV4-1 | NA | CASSQAWISQPQHF | TGCGCCAGCAGCCAGGCCTGGATCAGTCAGCCCCAGCATTTT
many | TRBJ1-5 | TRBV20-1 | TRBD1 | CSGTGGNQPQHF | TGCAGTGGGACAGGGGGCAATCAGCCCCAGCATTTT
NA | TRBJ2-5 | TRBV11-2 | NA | CASTSQPETQYF | TGTGCCAGCACCTCCCAACCCGAGACCCAGTACTTC
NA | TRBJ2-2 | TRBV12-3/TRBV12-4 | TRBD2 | CASSLSGRAGELFF | TGTGCCAGCAGTTTAAGCGGGAGGGCCGGGGAGCTGTTTTTT
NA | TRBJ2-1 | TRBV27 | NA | CASSLRTPGDEQFF | TGTGCCAGCAGTTTACGGACTCCGGGCGATGAGCAGTTCTTC
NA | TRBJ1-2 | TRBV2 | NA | CASSERGYGYTF | TGTGCCAGCAGTGAACGAGGATATGGCTACACCTTC
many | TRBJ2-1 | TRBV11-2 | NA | CASSFTSYNEQFF | TGTGCCAGCAGCTTTACCAGCTACAATGAGCAGTTCTTC
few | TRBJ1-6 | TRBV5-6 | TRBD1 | CASSRDRGSPLHF | TGTGCCAGCAGCCGGGACAGGGGTTCACCCCTCCACTTT
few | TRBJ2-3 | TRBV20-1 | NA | CSAGGRLEGADTQYF | TGCAGTGCCGGGGGACGGCTAGAAGGAGCAGATACGCAGTATTTT
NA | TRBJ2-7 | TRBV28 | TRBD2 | CASSSSGSPSYEQYF | TGTGCCAGCAGCTCCAGCGGGAGCCCCTCCTACGAGCAGTACTTC
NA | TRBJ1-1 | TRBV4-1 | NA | CASSQGGRGPASGTEAFF | TGCGCCAGCAGCCAAGGTGGGCGGGGGCCCGCTTCGGGCACTGAAGCTTTCTTT
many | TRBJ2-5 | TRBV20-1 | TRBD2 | CSAIKLAGVETQYF | TGCAGTGCTATAAAACTAGCGGGAGTGGAGACCCAGTACTTC
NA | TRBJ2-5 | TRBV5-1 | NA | CASSLQPAGETQYF | TGCGCCAGCAGCTTGCAACCCGCGGGTGAGACCCAGTACTTC
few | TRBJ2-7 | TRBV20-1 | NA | CSARPGSYEQYF | TGCAGTGCTAGACCGGGCTCCTACGAGCAGTACTTC
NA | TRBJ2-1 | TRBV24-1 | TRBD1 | CATMGDRDHNEQFF | TGTGCCACCATGGGGGACAGGGACCACAATGAGCAGTTCTTC
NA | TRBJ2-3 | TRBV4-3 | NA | CASSQGGGTDTQYF | TGCGCCAGCAGCCAAGGGGGCGGAACAGATACGCAGTATTTT
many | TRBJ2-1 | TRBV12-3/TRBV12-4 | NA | CASSQTSFQDSYNEQFF | TGTGCCAGCAGCCAAACTAGCTTCCAGGACTCCTACAATGAGCAGTTCTTC
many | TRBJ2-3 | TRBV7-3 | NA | CASSLQGGLFTDTQYF | TGTGCCAGCAGCTTACAGGGGGGTCTTTTTACAGATACGCAGTATTTT
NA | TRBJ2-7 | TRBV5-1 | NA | CASRAEAGQYF | TGCGCCAGCCGCGCGGAAGCTGGGCAGTACTTC
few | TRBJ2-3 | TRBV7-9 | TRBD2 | CASSRPLRGLAGDTQYF | TGTGCCAGCAGCCGTCCCTTGAGAGGACTAGCGGGAGATACGCAGTATTTT
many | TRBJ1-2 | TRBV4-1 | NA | CASSQPGGALANYGYTF | TGCGCCAGCAGCCAACCGGGGGGGGCCCTAGCTAACTATGGCTACACCTTC
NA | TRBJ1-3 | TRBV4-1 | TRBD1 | CASSQEAHRTGRGNTIYF | TGCGCCAGCAGCCAAGAAGCCCATAGGACAGGGAGGGGAAACACCATATATTTT